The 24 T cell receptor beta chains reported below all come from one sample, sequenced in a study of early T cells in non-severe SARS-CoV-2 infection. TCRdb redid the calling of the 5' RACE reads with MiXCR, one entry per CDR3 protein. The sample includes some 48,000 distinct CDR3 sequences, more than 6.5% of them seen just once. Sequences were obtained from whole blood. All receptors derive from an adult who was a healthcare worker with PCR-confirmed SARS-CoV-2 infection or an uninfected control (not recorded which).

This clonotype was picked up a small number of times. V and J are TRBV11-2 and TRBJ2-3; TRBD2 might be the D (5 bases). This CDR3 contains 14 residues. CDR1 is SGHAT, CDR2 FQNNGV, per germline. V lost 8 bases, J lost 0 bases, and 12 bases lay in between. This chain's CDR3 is CASGLIISTDTQYF. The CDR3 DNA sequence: TGTGCCAGCGGACTGATCATAAGCACAGATACGCAGTATTTT.

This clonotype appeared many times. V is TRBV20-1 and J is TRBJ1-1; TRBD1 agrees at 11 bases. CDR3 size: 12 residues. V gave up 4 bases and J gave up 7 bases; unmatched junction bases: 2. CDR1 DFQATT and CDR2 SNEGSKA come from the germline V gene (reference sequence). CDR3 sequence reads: CSAMGQGDEAFF. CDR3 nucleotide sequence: TGCAGTGCTATGGGACAGGGGGATGAAGCTTTCTTT.

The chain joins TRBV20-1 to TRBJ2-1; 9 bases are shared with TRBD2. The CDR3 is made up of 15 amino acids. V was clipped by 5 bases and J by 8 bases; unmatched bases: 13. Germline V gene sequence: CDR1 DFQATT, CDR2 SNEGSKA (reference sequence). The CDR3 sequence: CSAPNAGGPWDEQFF. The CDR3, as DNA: TGCAGTGCTCCTAATGCGGGGGGGCCTTGGGATGAGCAGTTCTTC.

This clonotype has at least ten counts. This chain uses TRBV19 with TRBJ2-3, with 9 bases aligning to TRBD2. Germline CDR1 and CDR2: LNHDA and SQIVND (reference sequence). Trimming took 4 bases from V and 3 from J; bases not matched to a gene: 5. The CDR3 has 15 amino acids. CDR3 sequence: CASSTGSGGTDTQYF. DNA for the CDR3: TGTGCCAGTAGTACCGGTAGCGGGGGAACAGATACGCAGTATTTT. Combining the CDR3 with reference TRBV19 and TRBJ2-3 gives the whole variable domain DGGITQSPKYLFRKEGQNVTLSCEQNLNHDAMYWYRQDPGQGLRLIYYSQIVNDFQKGDIAEGYSVSREKKESFPLTVTSAQKNPTAFYLCASSTGSGGTDTQYFGPGTRLTVL.

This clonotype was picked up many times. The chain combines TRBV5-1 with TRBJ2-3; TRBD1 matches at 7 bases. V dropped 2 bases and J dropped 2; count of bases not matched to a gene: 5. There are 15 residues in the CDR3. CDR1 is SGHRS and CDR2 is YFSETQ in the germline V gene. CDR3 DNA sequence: TGCGCCAGCAGCTTCGGACAGGCCTACACAGATACGCAGTATTTT. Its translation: CASSFGQAYTDTQYF.

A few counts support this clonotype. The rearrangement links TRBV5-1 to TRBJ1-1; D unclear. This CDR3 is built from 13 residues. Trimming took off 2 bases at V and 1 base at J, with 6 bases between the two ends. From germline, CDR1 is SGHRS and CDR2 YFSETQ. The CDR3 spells CASSFSKNTEAFF. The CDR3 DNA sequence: TGCGCCAGCAGCTTCAGCAAGAACACTGAAGCTTTCTTT.

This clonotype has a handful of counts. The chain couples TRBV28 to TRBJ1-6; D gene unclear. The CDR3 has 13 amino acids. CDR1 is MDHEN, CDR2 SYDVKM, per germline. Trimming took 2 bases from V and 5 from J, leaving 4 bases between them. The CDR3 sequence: CASSLPNNSPLHF. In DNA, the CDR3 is TGTGCCAGCAGTTTACCCAATAATTCACCCCTCCACTTT.

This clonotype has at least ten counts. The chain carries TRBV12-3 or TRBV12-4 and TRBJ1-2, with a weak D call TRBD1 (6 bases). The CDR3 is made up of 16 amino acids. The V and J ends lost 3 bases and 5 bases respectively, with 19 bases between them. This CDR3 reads CASSFWPNREEYGYTF. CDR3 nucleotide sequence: TGTGCCAGCAGTTTCTGGCCAAACAGGGAAGAGTATGGCTACACCTTC.

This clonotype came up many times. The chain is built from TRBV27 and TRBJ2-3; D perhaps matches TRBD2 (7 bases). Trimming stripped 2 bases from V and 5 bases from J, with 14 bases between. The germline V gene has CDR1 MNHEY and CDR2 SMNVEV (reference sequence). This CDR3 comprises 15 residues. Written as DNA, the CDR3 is TGTGCCAGCAGTTTAGTGGGGGGGCGAGGAGATACGCAGTATTTT. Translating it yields CASSLVGGRGDTQYF.

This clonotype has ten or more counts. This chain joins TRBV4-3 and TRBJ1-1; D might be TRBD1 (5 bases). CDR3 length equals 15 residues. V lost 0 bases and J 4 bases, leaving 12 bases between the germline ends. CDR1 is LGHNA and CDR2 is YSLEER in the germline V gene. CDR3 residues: CASSQDPQGGTEAFF. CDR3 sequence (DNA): TGCGCCAGCAGCCAAGATCCCCAGGGAGGCACTGAAGCTTTCTTT.

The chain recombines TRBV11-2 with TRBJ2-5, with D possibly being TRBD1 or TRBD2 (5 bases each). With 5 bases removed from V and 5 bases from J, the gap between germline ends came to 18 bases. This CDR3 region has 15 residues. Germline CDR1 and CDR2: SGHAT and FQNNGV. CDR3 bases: TGTGCCAGCAGCGTCCCCCTACTAGGGGACGAGACCCAGTACTTC. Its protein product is CASSVPLLGDETQYF.

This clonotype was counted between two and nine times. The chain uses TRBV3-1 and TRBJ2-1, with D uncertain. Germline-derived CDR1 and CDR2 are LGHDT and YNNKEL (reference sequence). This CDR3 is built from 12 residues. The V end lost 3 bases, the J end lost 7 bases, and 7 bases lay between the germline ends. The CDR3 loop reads CASSQRSNEQFF. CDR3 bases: TGTGCCAGCAGCCAGCGCAGTAATGAGCAGTTCTTC.

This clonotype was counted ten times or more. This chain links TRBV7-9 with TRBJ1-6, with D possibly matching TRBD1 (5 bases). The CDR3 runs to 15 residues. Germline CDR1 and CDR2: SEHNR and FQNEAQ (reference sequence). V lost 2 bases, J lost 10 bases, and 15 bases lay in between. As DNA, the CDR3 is TGTGCCAGCAGCTTAAATACAGGCACAGCCTCACCCCTCCACTTT. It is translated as CASSLNTGTASPLHF.

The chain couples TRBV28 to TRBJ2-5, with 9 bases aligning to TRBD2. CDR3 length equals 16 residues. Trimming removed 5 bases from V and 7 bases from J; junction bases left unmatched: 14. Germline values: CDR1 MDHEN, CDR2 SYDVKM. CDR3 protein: CASSPGLAQLDGTQYF. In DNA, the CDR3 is TGTGCCAGCAGTCCGGGACTAGCCCAACTCGATGGGACCCAGTACTTC.

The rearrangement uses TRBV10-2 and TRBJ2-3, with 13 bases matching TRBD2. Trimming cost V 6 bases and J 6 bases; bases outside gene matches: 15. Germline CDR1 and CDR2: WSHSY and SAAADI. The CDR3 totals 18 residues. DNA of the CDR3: TGCGCCAGCAGCAGGACTAGCGGGGGCCCTTCCACATCGGATACGCAGTATTTT. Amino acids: CASSRTSGGPSTSDTQYF.

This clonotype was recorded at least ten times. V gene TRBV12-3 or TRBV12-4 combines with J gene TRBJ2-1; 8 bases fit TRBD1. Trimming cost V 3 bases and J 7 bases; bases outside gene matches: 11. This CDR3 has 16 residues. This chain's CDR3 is CASSFPAGTGRNEQFF. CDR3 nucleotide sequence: TGTGCCAGCAGTTTTCCTGCCGGGACAGGAAGGAATGAGCAGTTCTTC.

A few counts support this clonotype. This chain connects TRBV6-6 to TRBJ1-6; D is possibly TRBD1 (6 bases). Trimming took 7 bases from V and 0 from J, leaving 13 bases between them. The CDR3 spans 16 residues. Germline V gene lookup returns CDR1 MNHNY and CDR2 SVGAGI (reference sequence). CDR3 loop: CASTYDRSSYNSPLHF. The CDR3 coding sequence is TGTGCCAGCACCTACGACAGGAGCTCCTATAATTCACCCCTCCACTTT.

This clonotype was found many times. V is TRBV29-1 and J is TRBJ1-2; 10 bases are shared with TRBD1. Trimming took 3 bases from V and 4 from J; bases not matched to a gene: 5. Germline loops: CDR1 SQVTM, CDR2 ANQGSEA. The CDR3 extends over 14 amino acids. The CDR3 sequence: CSVDGGQGFYGYTF. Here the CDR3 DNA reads TGCAGCGTTGACGGGGGACAGGGGTTCTATGGCTACACCTTC. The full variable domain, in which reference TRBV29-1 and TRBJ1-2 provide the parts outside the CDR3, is SAVISQKPSRDICQRGTSLTIQCQVDSQVTMMFWYRQQPGQSLTLIATANQGSEATYESGFVIDKFPISRPNLTFSTLTVSNMSPEDSSIYLCSVDGGQGFYGYTFGSGTRLTVV.

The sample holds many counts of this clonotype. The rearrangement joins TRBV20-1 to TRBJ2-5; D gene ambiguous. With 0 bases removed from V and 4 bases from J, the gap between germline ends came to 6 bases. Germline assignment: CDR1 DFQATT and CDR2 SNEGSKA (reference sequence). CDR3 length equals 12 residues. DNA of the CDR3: TGCAGTGCTAGAGATCCCAGAGAGACCCAGTACTTC. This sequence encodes CSARDPRETQYF.

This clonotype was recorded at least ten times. CDR3 bases: TGTGCCAGCAGCTTAGTCGGAGCTCCGAATTCACCCCTCCACTTT. Its translation is CASSLVGAPNSPLHF. V gene TRBV7-8 combines with J gene TRBJ1-6, with D unclear. In germline, CDR1 is SGHVS, CDR2 FQNEAQ. The CDR3 extends over 15 amino acids. Trimming removed 1 base from V and 7 bases from J, with 11 bases in between.

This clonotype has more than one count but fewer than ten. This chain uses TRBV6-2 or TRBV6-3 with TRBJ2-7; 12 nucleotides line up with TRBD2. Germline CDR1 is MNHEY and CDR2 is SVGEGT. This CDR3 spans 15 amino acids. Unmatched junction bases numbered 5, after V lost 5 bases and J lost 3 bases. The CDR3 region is CASSLAGGLLYEQYF. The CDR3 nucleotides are TGTGCCAGCAGTCTAGCGGGGGGGCTTCTCTACGAGCAGTACTTC.

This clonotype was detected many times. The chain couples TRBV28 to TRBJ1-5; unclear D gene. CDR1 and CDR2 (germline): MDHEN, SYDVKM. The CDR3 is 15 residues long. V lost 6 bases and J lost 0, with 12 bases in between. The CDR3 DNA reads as TGTGCCAGCAGGAATCCCGGCAGTAGCAATCAGCCCCAGCATTTT. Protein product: CASRNPGSSNQPQHF.

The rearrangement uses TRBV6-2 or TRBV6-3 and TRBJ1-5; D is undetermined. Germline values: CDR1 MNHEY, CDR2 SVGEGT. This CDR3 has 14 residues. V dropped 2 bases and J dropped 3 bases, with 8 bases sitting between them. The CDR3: CASSYSQINQPQHF. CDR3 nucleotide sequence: TGTGCCAGCAGTTACAGTCAGATCAATCAGCCCCAGCATTTT.

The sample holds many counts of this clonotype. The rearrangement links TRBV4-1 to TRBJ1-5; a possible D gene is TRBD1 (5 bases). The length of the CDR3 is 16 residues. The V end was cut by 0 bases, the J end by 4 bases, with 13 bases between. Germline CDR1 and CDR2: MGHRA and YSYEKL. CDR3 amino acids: CASSQDPGTWNQPQHF. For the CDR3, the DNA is TGCGCCAGCAGCCAAGATCCCGGGACGTGGAATCAGCCCCAGCATTTT.